Listed below are T cell receptor beta chains from one sample, sequenced in a study of OX40 agonist ivuxolimab in advanced cancers. The method was immunoSEQ multiplex PCR; TCRdb's version includes in-frame clones alone and lacks a portion of them. The top ten clones hold under 6.5% of a sample with about 96,000 clones, about four fifths of them seen once. Sequences were derived from CD4+ or CD8+ T cells sorted from blood, sampled in a trial of the OX40 agonist ivuxolimab. These receptors were collected from an adult with an advanced solid tumor such as melanoma, head and neck, liver or kidney cancer. CDR3s include the opening cysteine and the closing phenylalanine or tryptophan. D genes are given only for firm matches. Expanded clones get a size class; other rows say once, few or many, or leave the size out.

>TRBD2|TRBJ2-7|NA|TRBV27|15
TGTGCCAGTGGGTCACTAGCGGGGGTAGGCTACGAGCAGTACTTC
CASGSLAGVGYEQYF
>NA|TRBJ2-1|NA|TRBV7-6|16
TGTGCCAGCAGCTCCCGGCGGGACTTCCCCGCCAATGAGCAGTTCTTC
CASSSRRDFPANEQFF
>NA|TRBJ2-5|few|TRBV11-2|13
TGTGCCAGCAGCCCAAGGGGGTTAGAGACCCAGTACTTC
CASSPRGLETQYF
>TRBD2|TRBJ2-7|NA|TRBV27|14
TGTGCCAGCAGATCTAGCGGGGGTTCCTACGAGCAGTACTTC
CASRSSGGSYEQYF
>NA|TRBJ1-6|NA|TRBV7-9|15
TGTGCCAGCAGCTCCCCGGACGGCCTTAATTCACCCCTCCACTTT
CASSSPDGLNSPLHF
>NA|TRBJ2-7|NA|TRBV5-1|16
TGCGCCAGCAGCGGGGGGGCTAGCGGCCAATCTTCGAGGCAGTACTTC
CASSGGASGQSSRQYF
>TRBD1|TRBJ1-2|NA|TRBV27|14
TGTGCCAGCAGTGCGGGGACAGCTCCCTATGGCTACACCTTC
CASSAGTAPYGYTF
>NA|TRBJ1-1|few|TRBV7-8|14
TGTGCCAGCAGCTCCGCGACGGGGGCCACTGAAGCTTTCTTT
CASSSATGATEAFF
>NA|TRBJ2-7|NA|TRBV30|12
TGTGCCTGGTCGGTCCACTCCTACGAGCAGTACTTC
CAWSVHSYEQYF
>NA|TRBJ2-7|NA|TRBV5-1|15
TGCGCCAGCAGCTTGGATTCGGACGAGGCCTACGAGCAGTACTTC
CASSLDSDEAYEQYF
>TRBD1|TRBJ1-1|NA|TRBV7-9|12
TGTGCCAGCAGCTTACAGGGGGCTGAAGCTTTCTTT
CASSLQGAEAFF
>NA|TRBJ1-2|NA|TRBV5-1|12
TGCGCCAGCAGCCCCCCGAGCCCAGGGATCACCTTC
CASSPPSPGITF
>NA|TRBJ2-6|NA|TRBV5-6|19
TGTGCCAGCAGCCCTGGTGGGGGGCGCGGATGGTCTGGGGCCAACGTCCTGACTTTC
CASSPGGGRGWSGANVLTF
>NA|TRBJ1-2|NA|TRBV6-1|14
TGTGCCAGCAGTGAAGTCGGGTCCCGGGGTGGCTACACCTTC
CASSEVGSRGGYTF
>TRBD2|TRBJ2-3|NA|TRBV5-1|16
TGCGCCAGCAGCTTAGGCCTAGCGGCTAGCACAGATACGCAGTATTTT
CASSLGLAASTDTQYF
>TRBD1|TRBJ2-1|NA|TRBV2|15
TGTGCCAGCAGTGAAAGGCTCAGGGGGCGCAATGAGCAGTTCTTC
CASSERLRGRNEQFF
>NA|TRBJ1-1|once|TRBV15|16
TGTGCCACCAGCAGAGATCTGGGGCAGGCATACACTGAAGCTTTCTTT
CATSRDLGQAYTEAFF
>NA|TRBJ1-4|NA|TRBV6-5|15
TGTGCCAGCAGTTACTTCAGAGCAACTAATGAAAAACTGTTTTTT
CASSYFRATNEKLFF
>NA|TRBJ1-3|NA|TRBV2|19
TGTGCCAGCAGTGAAACGGTTCGGCTGGGTGGAAGCTCTGGAAACACCATATATTTT
CASSETVRLGGSSGNTIYF
>TRBD1|TRBJ2-1|NA|TRBV5-1|14
TGCGCCTGCACCCGGGGACAGGGCTACAATGAGCAGTTCTTC
CACTRGQGYNEQFF
>NA|TRBJ1-1|NA|TRBV20-1|11
TGCAGTGCTAGAGATACTACTGAAGCTTTCTTT
CSARDTTEAFF
>NA|TRBJ1-3|once|TRBV19|15
TGTGCCAGTAGCGTGTCCTCCGTCTCTGGAAACACCATATATTTT
CASSVSSVSGNTIYF
>NA|TRBJ1-1|NA|TRBV5-1|15
TGCGCCAGCAGCACGGGACCGGACAGGAACACTGAAGCTTTCTTT
CASSTGPDRNTEAFF
>NA|TRBJ1-2|few|TRBV7-6|13
TGTGCCAGCAGCTTAGGGGTTGGGTCTGGCTACACCTTC
CASSLGVGSGYTF
>NA|TRBJ2-1|NA|TRBV7-2|16
TGTGCCAGCAGCCGTCAGCGCCGGGAGCCCTACAATGAGCAGTTCTTC
CASSRQRREPYNEQFF